This record concerns one TCR beta chain sequence. Antigen unknown. This entry is derived from a study of cytomegalovirus exposure and HLA in healthy donors. Losses at the gene ends were 6 bases for V and 2 bases for J; bases not matched to a gene: 7. Per germline, CDR1 SGHTA and CDR2 FQGNSA. The CDR3 is 14 amino acids. Study-wide results and limits: After further analysis at a later stage, roughly 15,000 TCR beta sequences were associated with HLA alleles at 0.05 false discovery rate. The authors enumerated 150 to 200 TCR beta chains as linked to cytomegalovirus. Later analysis showed TCR association rates varying by HLA locus, highest for DRB1 and lowest for HLA-C.

13 Jbeta primers and 60 Vbeta primers were used for the PCR. Sequencing was performed with immunoSEQ multiplex PCR; in TCRdb, only in-frame clones are kept and a portion is missing. The repertoire consists of some 180,000 clones, with roughly four fifths occurring once and the leading ten covering under 2%. This TCR came from a man aged 18 to 35 in good health and CMV-seronegative. The chain joins TRBV7-2 to TRBJ2-7; 7 positions match TRBD2. What was sequenced was PBMCs. CDR3 bases: TGTGCCAGCAGTCCGACGGGGGGTGCCTACGAGCAGTACTTC. Amino acid sequence: CASSPTGGAYEQYF.